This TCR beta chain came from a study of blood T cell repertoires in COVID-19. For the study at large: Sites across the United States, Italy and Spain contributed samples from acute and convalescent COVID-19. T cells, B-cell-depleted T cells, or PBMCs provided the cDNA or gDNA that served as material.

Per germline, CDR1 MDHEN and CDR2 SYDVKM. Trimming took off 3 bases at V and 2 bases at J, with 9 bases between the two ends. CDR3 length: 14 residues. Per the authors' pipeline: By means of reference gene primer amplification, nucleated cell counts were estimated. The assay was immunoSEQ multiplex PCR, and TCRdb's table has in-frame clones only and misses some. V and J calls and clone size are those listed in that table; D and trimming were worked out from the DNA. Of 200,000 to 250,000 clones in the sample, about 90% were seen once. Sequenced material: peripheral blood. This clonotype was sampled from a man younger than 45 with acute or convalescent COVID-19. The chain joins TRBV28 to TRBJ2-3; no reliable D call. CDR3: CASSFGGVTDTQYF. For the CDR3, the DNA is TGTGCCAGCAGTTTTGGCGGAGTCACAGATACGCAGTATTTT.